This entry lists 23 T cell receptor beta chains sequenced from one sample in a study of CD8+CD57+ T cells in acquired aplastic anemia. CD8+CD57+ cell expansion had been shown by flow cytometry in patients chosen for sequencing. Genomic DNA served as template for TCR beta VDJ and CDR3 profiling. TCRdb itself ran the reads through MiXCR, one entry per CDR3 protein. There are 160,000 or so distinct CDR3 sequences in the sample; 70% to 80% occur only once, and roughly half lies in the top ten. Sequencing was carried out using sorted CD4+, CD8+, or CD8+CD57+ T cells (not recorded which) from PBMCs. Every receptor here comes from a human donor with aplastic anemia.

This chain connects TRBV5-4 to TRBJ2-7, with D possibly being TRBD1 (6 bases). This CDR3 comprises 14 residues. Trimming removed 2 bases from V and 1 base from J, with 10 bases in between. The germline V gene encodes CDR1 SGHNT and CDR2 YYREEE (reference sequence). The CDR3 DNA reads TGTGCCAGCAGCTTAATGGACAGATCCTACGAGCAGTACTTC. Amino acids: CASSLMDRSYEQYF. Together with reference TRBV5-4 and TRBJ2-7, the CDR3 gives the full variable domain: ETGVTQSPTHLIKTRGQQVTLRCSSQSGHNTVSWYQQALGQGPQFIFQYYREEENGRGNFPPRFSGLQFPNYSSELNVNALELDDSALYLCASSLMDRSYEQYFGPGTRLTVT.

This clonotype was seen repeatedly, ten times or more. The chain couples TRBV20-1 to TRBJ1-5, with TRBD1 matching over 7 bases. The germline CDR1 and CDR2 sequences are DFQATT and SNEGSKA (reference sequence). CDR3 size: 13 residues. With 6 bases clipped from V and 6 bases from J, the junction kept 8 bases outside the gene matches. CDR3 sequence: CSAATGAFQPQHF. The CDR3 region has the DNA TGCAGTGCAGCCACAGGGGCGTTTCAGCCCCAGCATTTT.

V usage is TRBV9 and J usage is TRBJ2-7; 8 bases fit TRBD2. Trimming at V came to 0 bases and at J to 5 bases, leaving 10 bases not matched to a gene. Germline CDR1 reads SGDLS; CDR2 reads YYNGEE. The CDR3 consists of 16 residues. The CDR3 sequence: CASSVGYPGLGNEQYF. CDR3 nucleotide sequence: TGTGCCAGCAGCGTAGGTTATCCGGGACTAGGTAACGAGCAGTACTTC.

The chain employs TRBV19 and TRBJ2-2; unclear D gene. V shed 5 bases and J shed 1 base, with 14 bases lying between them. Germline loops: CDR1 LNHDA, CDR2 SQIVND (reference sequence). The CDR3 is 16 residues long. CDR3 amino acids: CASSPLNLLNTGELFF. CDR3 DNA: TGTGCCAGTAGTCCCCTGAATCTTTTGAACACCGGGGAGCTGTTTTTT.

The CDR3 DNA reads TGTGCCAGCAGCTTAGCAGGTGCCAGAAATGAGCAGTTCTTC. It yields the protein CASSLAGARNEQFF. The rearrangement joins TRBV7-9 to TRBJ2-1, with D unclear. This CDR3 contains 14 residues. Trimming took 0 bases from V and 7 from J, leaving 10 bases between them. The germline V gene encodes CDR1 SEHNR and CDR2 FQNEAQ (reference sequence). Looking up the rest from reference TRBV7-9 and TRBJ2-1 gives the full variable domain: DTGVSQNPRHKITKRGQNVTFRCDPISEHNRLYWYRQTLGQGPEFLTYFQNEAQLEKSRLLSDRFSAERPKGSFSTLEIQRTEQGDSAMYLCASSLAGARNEQFFGPGTRLTVL.

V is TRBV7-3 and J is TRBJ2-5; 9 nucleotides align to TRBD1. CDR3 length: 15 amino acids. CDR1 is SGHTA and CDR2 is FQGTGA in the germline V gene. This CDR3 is CATGSGTGMGETQYF. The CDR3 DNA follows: TGTGCTACTGGCTCCGGGACAGGGATGGGAGAGACCCAGTACTTC.

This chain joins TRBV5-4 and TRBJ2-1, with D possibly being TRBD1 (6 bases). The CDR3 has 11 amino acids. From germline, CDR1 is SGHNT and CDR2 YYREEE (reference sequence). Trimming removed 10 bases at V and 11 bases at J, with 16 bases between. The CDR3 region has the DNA TGTGCCTGGATACAGGGTTCCCAGCAGTTCTTC. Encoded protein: CAWIQGSQQFF.

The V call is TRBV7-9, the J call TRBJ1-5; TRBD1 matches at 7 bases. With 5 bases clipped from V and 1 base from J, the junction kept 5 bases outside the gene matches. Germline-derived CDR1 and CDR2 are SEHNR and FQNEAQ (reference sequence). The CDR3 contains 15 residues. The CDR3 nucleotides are TGTGCCAGCAGCGCAGGGGGATACAGCAATCAGCCCCAGCATTTT. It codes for CASSAGGYSNQPQHF.

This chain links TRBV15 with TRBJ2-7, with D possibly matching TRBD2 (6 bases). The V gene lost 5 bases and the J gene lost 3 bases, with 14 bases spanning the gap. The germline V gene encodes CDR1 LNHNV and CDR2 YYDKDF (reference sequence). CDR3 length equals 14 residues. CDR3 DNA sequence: TGTGCCACCAGCGCCCGGGACTTTTACTACGAGCAGTACTTC. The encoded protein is CATSARDFYYEQYF.

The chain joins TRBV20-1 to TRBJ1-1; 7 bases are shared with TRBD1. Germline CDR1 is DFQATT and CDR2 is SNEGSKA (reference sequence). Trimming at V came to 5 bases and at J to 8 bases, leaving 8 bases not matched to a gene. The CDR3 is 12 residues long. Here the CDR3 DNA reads TGCAGTGCTGTCGACAGGGAGTACGAAGCTTTCTTT. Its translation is CSAVDREYEAFF.

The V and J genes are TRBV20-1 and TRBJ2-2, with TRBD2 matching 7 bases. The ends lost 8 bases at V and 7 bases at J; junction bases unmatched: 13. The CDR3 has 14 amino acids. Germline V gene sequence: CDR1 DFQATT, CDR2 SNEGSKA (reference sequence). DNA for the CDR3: TGCAGTTTATCGACTAGCCATTTGGACGGGGAGCTGTTTTTT. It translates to CSLSTSHLDGELFF.

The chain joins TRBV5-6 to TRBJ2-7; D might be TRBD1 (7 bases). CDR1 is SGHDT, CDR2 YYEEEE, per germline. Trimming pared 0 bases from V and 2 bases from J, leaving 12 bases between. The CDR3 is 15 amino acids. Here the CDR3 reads CASSLDGRGAYEQYF. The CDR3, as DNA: TGTGCCAGCAGCTTGGACGGCAGGGGGGCCTACGAGCAGTACTTC. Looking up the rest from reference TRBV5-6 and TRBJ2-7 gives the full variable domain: DAGVTQSPTHLIKTRGQQVTLRCSPKSGHDTVSWYQQALGQGPQFIFQYYEEEERQRGNFPDRFSGHQFPNYSSELNVNALLLGDSALYLCASSLDGRGAYEQYFGPGTRLTVT.

CDR3 sequence (DNA): TGTGCCAGCAGCAGGCCCGCCACTGAAGCTTTCTTT. This codes for CASSRPATEAFF. The chain uses TRBV7-9 and TRBJ1-1; unclear D gene. The germline V gene encodes CDR1 SEHNR and CDR2 FQNEAQ (reference sequence). Trimming stripped 5 bases from V and 4 bases from J, with 8 bases between. The CDR3 runs to 12 residues.

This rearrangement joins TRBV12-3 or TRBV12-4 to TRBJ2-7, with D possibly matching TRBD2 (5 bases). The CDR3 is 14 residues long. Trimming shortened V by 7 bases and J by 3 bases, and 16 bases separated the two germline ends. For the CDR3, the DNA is TGTGCCAGCACCTATTCCAGAGGGCTCTACGAGCAGTACTTC. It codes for CASTYSRGLYEQYF.

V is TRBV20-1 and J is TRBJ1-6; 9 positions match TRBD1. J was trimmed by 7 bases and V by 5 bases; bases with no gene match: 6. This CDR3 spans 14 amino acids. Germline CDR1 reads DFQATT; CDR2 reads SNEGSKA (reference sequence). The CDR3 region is CSASRDRENSPLHF. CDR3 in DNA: TGCAGTGCTTCCCGGGACAGGGAAAATTCACCCCTCCACTTT.

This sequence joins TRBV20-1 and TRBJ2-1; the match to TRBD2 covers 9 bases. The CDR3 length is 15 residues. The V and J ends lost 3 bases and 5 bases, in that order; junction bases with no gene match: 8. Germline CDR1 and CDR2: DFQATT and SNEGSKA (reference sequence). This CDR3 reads CSASPGGGGDNEQFF. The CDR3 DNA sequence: TGCAGTGCTAGCCCGGGGGGCGGGGGGGACAATGAGCAGTTCTTC.

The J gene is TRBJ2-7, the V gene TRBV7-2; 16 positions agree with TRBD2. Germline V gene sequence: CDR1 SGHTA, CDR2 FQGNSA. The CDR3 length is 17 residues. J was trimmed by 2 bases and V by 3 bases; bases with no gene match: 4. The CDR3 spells CASSFPGLAGGTYEQYF. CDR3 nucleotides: TGTGCCAGCAGCTTTCCGGGACTAGCGGGAGGGACCTACGAGCAGTACTTC. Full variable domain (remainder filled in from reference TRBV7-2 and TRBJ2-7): GAGVSQSPSNKVTEKGKDVELRCDPISGHTALYWYRQSLGQGLEFLIYFQGNSAPDKSGLPSDRFSAERTGGSVSTLTIQRTQQEDSAVYLCASSFPGLAGGTYEQYFGPGTRLTVT.

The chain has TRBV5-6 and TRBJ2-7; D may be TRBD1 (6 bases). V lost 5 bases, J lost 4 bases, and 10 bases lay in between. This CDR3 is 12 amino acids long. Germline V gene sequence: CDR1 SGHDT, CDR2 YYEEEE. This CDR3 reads CASSSDRYEQYF. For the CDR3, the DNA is TGTGCCAGCAGTTCAGACAGGTACGAGCAGTACTTC.

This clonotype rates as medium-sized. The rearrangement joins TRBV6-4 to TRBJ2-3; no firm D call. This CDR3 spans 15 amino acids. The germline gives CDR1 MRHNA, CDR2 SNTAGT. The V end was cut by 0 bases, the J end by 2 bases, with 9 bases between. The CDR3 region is CASSDSAGDTDTQYF. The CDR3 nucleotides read TGTGCCAGCAGTGACTCGGCAGGTGACACAGATACGCAGTATTTT.

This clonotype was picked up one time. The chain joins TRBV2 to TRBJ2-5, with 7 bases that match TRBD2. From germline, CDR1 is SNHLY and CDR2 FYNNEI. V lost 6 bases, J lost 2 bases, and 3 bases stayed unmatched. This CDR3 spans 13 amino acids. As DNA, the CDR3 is TGTGCCAGCAGCTGGGGGGGGCAAGAGACCCAGTACTTC. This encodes CASSWGGQETQYF. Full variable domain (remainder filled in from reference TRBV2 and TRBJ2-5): EPEVTQTPSHQVTQMGQEVILRCVPISNHLYFYWYRQILGQKVEFLVSFYNNEISEKSEIFDDQFSVERPDGSNFTLKIRSTKLEDSAMYFCASSWGGQETQYFGPGTRLLVL.

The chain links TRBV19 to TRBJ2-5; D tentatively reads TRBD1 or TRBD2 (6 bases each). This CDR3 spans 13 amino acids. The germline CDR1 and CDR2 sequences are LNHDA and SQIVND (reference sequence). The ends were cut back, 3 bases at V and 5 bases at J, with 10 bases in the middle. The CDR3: CASSIGGRETQYF. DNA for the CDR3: TGTGCCAGTAGTATTGGGGGGCGGGAGACCCAGTACTTC.

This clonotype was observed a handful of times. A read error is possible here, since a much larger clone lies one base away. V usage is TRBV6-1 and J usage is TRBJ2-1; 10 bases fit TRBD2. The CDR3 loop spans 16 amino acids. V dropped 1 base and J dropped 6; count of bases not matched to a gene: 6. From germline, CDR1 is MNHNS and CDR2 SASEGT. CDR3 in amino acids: CASSEDPSGSCNEQFF. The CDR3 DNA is TGTGCCAGCAGTGAAGATCCTAGCGGGAGCTGCAATGAGCAGTTCTTC.

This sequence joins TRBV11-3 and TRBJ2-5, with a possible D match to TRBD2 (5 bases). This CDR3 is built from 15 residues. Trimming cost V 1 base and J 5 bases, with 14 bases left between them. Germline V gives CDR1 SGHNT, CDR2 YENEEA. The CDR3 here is CASSLGGYQRETQYF. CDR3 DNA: TGTGCCAGCAGCTTAGGAGGGTATCAGAGGGAGACCCAGTACTTC.